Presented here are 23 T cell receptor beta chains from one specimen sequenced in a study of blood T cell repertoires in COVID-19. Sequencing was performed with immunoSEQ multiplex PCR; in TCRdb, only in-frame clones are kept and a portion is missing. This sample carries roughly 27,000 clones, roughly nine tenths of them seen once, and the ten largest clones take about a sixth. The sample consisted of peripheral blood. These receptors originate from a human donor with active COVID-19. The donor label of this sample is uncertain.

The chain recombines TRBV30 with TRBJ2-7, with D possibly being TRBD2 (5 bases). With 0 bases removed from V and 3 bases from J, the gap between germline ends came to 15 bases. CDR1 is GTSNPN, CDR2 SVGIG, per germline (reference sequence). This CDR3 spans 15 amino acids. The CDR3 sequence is CAWSVGKRNGYEQYF. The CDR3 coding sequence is TGTGCCTGGAGTGTCGGGAAACGAAATGGCTACGAGCAGTACTTC.

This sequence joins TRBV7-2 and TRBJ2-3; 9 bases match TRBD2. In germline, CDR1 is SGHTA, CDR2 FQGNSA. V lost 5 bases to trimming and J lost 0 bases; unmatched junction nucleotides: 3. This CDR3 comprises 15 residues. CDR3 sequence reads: CASSPLAGSTDTQYF. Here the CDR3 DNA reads TGTGCCAGCAGCCCCCTAGCGGGGAGCACAGATACGCAGTATTTT.

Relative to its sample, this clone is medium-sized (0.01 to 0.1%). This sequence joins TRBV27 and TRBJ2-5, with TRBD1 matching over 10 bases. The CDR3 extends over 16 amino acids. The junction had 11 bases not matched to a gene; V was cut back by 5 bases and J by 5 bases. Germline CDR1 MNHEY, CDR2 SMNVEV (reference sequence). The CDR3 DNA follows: TGTGCCAGCAGTCCGACTGACAGGGGGCGCGCGGAGACCCAGTACTTC. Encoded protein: CASSPTDRGRAETQYF.

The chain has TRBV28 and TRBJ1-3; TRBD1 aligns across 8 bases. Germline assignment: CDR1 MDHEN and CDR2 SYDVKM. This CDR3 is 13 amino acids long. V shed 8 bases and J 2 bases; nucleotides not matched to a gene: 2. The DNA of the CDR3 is TGTGCCAGCTTACAGGGGGCTGGAAACACCATATATTTT. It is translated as CASLQGAGNTIYF.

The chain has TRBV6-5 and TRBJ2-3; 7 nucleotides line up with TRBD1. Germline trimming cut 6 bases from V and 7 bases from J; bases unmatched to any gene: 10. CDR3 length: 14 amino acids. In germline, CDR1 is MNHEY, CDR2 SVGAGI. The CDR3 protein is CASRVDLTGNTQYF. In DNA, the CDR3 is TGTGCCAGCAGAGTTGACCTGACAGGGAATACGCAGTATTTT.

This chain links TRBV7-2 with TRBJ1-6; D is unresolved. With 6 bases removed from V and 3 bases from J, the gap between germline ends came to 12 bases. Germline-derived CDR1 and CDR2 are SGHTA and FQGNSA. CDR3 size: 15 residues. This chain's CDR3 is CASRTAGSYNSPLHF. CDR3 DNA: TGTGCCAGCAGGACCGCGGGCAGCTATAATTCACCCCTCCACTTT.

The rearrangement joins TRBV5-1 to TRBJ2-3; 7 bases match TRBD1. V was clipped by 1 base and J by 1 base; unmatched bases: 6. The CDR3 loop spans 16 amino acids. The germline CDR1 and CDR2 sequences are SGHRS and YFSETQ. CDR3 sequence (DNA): TGCGCCAGCAGCTTGAACACCGGGACAGGCACAGATACGCAGTATTTT. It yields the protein CASSLNTGTGTDTQYF.

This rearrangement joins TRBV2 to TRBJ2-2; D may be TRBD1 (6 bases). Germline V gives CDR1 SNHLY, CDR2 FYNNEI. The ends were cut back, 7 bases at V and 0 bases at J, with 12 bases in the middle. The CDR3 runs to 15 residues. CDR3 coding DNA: TGTGCCAGCAATTACAGGGATTCGAACACCGGGGAGCTGTTTTTT. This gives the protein CASNYRDSNTGELFF.

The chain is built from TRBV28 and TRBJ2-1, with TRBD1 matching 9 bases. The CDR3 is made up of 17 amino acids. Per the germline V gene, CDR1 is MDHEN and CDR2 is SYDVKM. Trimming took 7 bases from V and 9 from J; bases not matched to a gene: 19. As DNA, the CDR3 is TGTGCCAGCAAAACTTTTTACCTGGGACAGGGTAATGGTGAGCAGTTCTTC. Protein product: CASKTFYLGQGNGEQFF.

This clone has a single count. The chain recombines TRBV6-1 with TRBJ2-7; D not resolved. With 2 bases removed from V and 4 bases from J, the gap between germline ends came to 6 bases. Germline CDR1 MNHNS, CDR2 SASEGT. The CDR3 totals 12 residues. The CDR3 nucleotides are TGTGCCAGCAGTGAATCCTATTACGAGCAGTACTTC. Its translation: CASSESYYEQYF.

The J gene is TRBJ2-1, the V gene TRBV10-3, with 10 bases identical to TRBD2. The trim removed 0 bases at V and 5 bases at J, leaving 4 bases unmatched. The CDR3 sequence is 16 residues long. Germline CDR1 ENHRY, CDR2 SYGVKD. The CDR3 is CAISESSGGPNNEQFF. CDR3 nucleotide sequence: TGTGCCATCAGTGAGTCTAGCGGGGGGCCCAACAATGAGCAGTTCTTC.

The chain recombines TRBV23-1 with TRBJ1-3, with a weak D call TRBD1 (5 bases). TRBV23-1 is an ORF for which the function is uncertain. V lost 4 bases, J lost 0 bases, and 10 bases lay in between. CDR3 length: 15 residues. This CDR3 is CASSPRTSSGNTIYF. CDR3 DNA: TGCGCCAGCAGTCCCCGGACATCCTCTGGAAACACCATATATTTT.

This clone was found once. For the CDR3, the DNA is TGTGCCAGCAGGGAGACAGGGAACTCTGGAAACACCATATATTTT. This encodes CASRETGNSGNTIYF. The chain links TRBV6-5 to TRBJ1-3; TRBD1 matches 7 bases. After removal of 6 bases from V and 0 bases from J, the junction contained 5 bases not matched to a gene. Germline V CDR1 and CDR2: MNHEY, SVGAGI. This CDR3 has 15 residues.

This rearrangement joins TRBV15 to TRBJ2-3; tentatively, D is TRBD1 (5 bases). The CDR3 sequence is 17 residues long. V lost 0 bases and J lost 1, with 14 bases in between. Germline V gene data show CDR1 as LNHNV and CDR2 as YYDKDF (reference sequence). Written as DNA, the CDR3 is TGTGCCACCAGCAGAGATATGGTGGGCAGGGGCACAGATACGCAGTATTTT. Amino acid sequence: CATSRDMVGRGTDTQYF.

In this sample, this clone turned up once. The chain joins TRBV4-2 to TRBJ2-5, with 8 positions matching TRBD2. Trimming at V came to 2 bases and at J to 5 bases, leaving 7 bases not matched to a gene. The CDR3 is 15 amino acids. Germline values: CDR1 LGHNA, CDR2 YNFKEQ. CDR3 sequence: CASSQPGTSGETQYF. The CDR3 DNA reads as TGTGCCAGCAGCCAACCCGGGACTAGTGGTGAGACCCAGTACTTC.

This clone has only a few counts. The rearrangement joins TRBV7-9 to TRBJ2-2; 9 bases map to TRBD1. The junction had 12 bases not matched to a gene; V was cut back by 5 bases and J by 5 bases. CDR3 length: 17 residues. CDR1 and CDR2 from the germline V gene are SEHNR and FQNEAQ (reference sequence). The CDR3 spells CASSTISGTGRTGELFF. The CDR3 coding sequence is TGTGCCAGCAGCACCATTTCCGGGACAGGGCGTACCGGGGAGCTGTTTTTT.

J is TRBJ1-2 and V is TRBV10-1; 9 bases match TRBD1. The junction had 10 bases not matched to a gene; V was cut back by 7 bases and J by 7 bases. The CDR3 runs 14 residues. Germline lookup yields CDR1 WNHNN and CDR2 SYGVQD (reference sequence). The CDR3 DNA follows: TGCGCCAGCATCCACAGGGGGCGCGGTAGTGGCTACACCTTC. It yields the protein CASIHRGRGSGYTF.

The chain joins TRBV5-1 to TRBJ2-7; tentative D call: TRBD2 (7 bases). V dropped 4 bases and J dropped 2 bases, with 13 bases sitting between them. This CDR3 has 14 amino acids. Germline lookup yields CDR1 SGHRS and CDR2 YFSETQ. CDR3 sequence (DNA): TGCGCCAGCAGCCCCCGGGGGGCTACCTACGAGCAGTACTTC. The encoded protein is CASSPRGATYEQYF.

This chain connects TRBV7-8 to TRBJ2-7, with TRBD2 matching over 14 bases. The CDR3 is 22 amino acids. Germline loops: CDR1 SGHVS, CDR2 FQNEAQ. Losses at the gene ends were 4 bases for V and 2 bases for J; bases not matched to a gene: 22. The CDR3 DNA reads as TGTGCCAGCAGCTCGCCGGGACAGGGACAACCGGGACTAGCGGGAGTCCCCTACGAGCAGTACTTC. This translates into CASSSPGQGQPGLAGVPYEQYF.

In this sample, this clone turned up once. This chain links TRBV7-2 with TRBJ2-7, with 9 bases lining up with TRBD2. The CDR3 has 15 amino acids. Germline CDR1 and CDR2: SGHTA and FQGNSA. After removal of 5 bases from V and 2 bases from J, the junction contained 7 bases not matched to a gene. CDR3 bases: TGTGCCAGCAGCGAAGCGGGGGGACTACCCTACGAGCAGTACTTC. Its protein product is CASSEAGGLPYEQYF.

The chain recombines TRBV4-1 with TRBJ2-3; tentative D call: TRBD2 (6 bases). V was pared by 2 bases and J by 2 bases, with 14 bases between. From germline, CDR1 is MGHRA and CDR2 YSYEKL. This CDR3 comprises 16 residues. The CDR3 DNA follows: TGCGCCAGCAGCCAACCACCCGGGGGAGTCACAGATACGCAGTATTTT. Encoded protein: CASSQPPGGVTDTQYF.

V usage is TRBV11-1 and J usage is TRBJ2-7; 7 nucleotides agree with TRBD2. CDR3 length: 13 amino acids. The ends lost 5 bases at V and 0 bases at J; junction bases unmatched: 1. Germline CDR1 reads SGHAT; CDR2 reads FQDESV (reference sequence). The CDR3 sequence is CASSPGGSYEQYF. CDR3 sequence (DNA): TGTGCCAGCAGCCCGGGGGGCTCCTACGAGCAGTACTTC.

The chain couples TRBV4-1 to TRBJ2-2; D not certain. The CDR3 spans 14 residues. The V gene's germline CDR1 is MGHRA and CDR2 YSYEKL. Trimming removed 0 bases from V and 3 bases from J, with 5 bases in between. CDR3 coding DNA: TGCGCCAGCAGCCAAGAGACTCACACCGGGGAGCTGTTTTTT. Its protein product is CASSQETHTGELFF.